Following are 11 T cell receptor beta chains from one sample sequenced in a study of blood T cell repertoires in COVID-19. This table comes from immunoSEQ multiplex PCR, and its TCRdb copy is limited to in-frame clones, with some not included. The sample consists of 80,000 to 95,000 clones, roughly 89% of them appearing once. The sequenced sample consisted of peripheral blood. The receptors shown here come from a man between 45 and 60 years old with active or convalescent COVID-19.

The rearrangement joins TRBV2 to TRBJ2-2; 11 bases align to TRBD2. The CDR3 contains 15 residues. CDR1 and CDR2 (germline): SNHLY, FYNNEI. The junction had 12 bases not matched to a gene; V was cut back by 9 bases and J by 9 bases. The CDR3 spells CASRKTSGENWELFF. The CDR3 DNA sequence: TGTGCCAGTCGGAAGACTAGCGGGGAGAACTGGGAGCTGTTTTTT. Full variable domain (remainder filled in from reference TRBV2 and TRBJ2-2): EPEVTQTPSHQVTQMGQEVILRCVPISNHLYFYWYRQILGQKVEFLVSFYNNEISEKSEIFDDQFSVERPDGSNFTLKIRSTKLEDSAMYFCASRKTSGENWELFFGEGSRLTVL.

The chain carries TRBV6-5 and TRBJ1-2; 7 bases align to TRBD1. The CDR3 extends over 13 amino acids. The V segment lost 6 bases and the J segment 3 bases; nucleotides outside the gene matches: 4. Germline lookup yields CDR1 MNHEY and CDR2 SVGAGI. This chain's CDR3 is CASREGTDYGYTF. Here the CDR3 DNA reads TGTGCCAGCAGGGAGGGGACAGACTATGGCTACACCTTC.

CDR3 DNA sequence: TGTGCCAGCAGCTACAGGGGGGTTCGTGAGACCCAGTACTTC. This codes for CASSYRGVRETQYF. This sequence joins TRBV7-9 and TRBJ2-5, with 8 bases lining up with TRBD1. CDR3 length: 14 amino acids. The germline CDR1 and CDR2 sequences are SEHNR and FQNEAQ (reference sequence). V shed 4 bases, J shed 5 bases, and the junction held 6 bases outside the gene matches.

The CDR3 sequence is CASSREANYGYTF. DNA of the CDR3: TGTGCCAGCAGCAGGGAAGCTAACTATGGCTACACCTTC. The genes are TRBV6-4 and TRBJ1-2; a possible D gene is TRBD1 (5 bases). The CDR3 runs 13 residues. Trimming removed 6 bases from V and 0 bases from J, with 8 bases in between. Germline V gives CDR1 MRHNA, CDR2 SNTAGT.

The J gene is TRBJ2-1, the V gene TRBV3-1 (or the pseudogene TRBV3-2); TRBD1 agrees at 11 bases. V gave up 0 bases and J gave up 0 bases; unmatched junction bases: 10. Germline lookup yields CDR1 LGHDT and CDR2 YNNKEL (reference sequence). CDR3 length: 20 amino acids. The CDR3 sequence is CASSQDFGQGAPSSYNEQFF. The CDR3 DNA is TGTGCCAGCAGCCAAGATTTCGGACAGGGGGCTCCTAGCTCCTACAATGAGCAGTTCTTC.

The genes are TRBV5-4 and TRBJ2-3, with D possibly being TRBD1 (6 bases). This CDR3 region has 15 residues. V lost 0 bases and J lost 1, with 9 bases in between. Germline CDR1 and CDR2: SGHNT and YYREEE (reference sequence). The CDR3 bases are TGTGCCAGCAGCTTGGGAGGGGGAGGCACAGATACGCAGTATTTT. It codes for CASSLGGGGTDTQYF.

The CDR3 spells CASSREVRNEKLFF. The CDR3 DNA sequence: TGTGCCAGCTCCCGGGAGGTCCGTAATGAAAAACTGTTTTTT. This chain links TRBV18 with TRBJ1-4; D not certain. CDR3 length: 14 amino acids. CDR1 is KGHSH and CDR2 is LQKENI in the germline V gene. V was shortened by 6 bases and J by 4 bases, with 12 bases between the two germline ends.

This sequence joins TRBV19 and TRBJ2-5; TRBD1 matches 7 bases. With V trimmed by 5 bases and J by 5 bases, 8 bases remained unmatched. The CDR3 contains 14 residues. In germline, CDR1 is LNHDA, CDR2 SQIVND (reference sequence). The CDR3 nucleotides read TGTGCCAGTAGTCTGAAGGGGGCGCGGGAGACCCAGTACTTC. This gives the protein CASSLKGARETQYF.

The chain links TRBV29-1 to TRBJ1-2; D is possibly TRBD1 (6 bases). The CDR3 has 13 residues. Between the trimmed V and J ends, which lost 4 bases and 3 bases, there was a span of 12 bases. The germline V gene has CDR1 SQVTM and CDR2 ANQGSEA. DNA of the CDR3: TGCAGCGTTGGAACAGGGATCGACTATGGCTACACCTTC. Protein sequence: CSVGTGIDYGYTF.

The V and J genes are TRBV2 and TRBJ1-5, with no clear D. The CDR3 contains 14 residues. The ends were cut back, 7 bases at V and 1 base at J, with 11 bases in the middle. Germline lookup yields CDR1 SNHLY and CDR2 FYNNEI. The CDR3: CASKEGLSNQPQHF. The DNA of the CDR3 is TGTGCCAGCAAGGAGGGTTTGAGCAATCAGCCCCAGCATTTT.

This clone was detected only a few times. The genes are TRBV24-1 and TRBJ2-7; possibly TRBD1 for D (5 bases). The V and J ends lost 12 bases and 1 base respectively, with 18 bases between them. Germline CDR1 and CDR2: KGHDR and SFDVKD. This CDR3 has 14 residues. The chain's CDR3 is CAPFDSVGSYEQYF. The CDR3 DNA reads TGTGCCCCCTTTGACAGTGTCGGTTCCTACGAGCAGTACTTC.